This record looks at one T cell receptor (beta chain) sequence and its context. Its antigen is unknown. This sample was taken from a study of T cell repertoires in cytomegalovirus infection. Germline loops: CDR1 SEHNR, CDR2 FQNEAQ (reference sequence). The CDR3 has 16 amino acids. The V gene end was trimmed by 5 bases and the J gene end by 4 bases; junction bases not matched to a gene: 11. TCRdb reprocessed the reads via MiXCR and lists one record per CDR3 protein. The sample records nearly 700,000 distinct CDR3 sequences, about 30% being singletons. The study, taken as a whole, reports: It was HLA-C-restricted CMV-specific TCR beta clonotypes that dominated the response ex vivo.

The specimen was cultured PBMCs, collected from culture after CMV antigen stimulation. The rearrangement uses TRBV7-9 and TRBJ1-1, with 9 positions matching TRBD1. This TCR was recovered from a human donor in good health (CMV status not recorded). Some clones in this sample may be carry-over from other donors' samples. This chain's CDR3 is CASSHSGQGEGTEAFF. In DNA, the CDR3 is TGTGCCAGCAGCCACTCGGGACAGGGAGAGGGCACTGAAGCTTTCTTT. Looking up the rest from reference TRBV7-9 and TRBJ1-1 gives the full variable domain: DTGVSQNPRHKITKRGQNVTFRCDPISEHNRLYWYRQTLGQGPEFLTYFQNEAQLEKSRLLSDRFSAERPKGSFSTLEIQRTEQGDSAMYLCASSHSGQGEGTEAFFGQGTRLTVV.